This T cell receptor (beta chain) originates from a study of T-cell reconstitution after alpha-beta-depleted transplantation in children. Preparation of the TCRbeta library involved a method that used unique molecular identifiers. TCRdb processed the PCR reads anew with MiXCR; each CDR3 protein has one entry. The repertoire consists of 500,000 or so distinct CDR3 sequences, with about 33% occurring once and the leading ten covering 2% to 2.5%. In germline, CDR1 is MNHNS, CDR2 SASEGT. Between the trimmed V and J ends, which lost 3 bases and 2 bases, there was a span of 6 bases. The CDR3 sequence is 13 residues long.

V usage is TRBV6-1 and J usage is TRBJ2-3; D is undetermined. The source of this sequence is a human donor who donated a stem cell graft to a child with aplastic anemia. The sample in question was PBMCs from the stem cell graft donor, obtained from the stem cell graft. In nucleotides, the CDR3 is TGTGCCAGCAGTGACATTCACACAGATACGCAGTATTTT. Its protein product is CASSDIHTDTQYF.